Each of the 29 T cell receptor beta chains below was sequenced from the same sample in a study of blood T cell repertoires in COVID-19. Profiled with immunoSEQ multiplex PCR; TCRdb holds only in-frame clones, not every one. The table shows about 200,000 clones, with around 91% occurring only once. Material: peripheral blood. The source is a man aged 50 or older with acute or convalescent COVID-19.

V and J are TRBV27 and TRBJ1-2; D call uncertain. From germline, CDR1 is MNHEY and CDR2 SMNVEV (reference sequence). V lost 6 bases to trimming and J lost 7 bases, with 12 bases between them. The CDR3 has 12 residues. The CDR3 DNA reads TGTGCCAGCAGAACTGAGGGAGGTGGCTACACCTTC. Translated: CASRTEGGGYTF.

The chain recombines TRBV4-2 with TRBJ2-3, with D hard to call. The CDR3 is 16 amino acids. Germline values: CDR1 LGHNA, CDR2 YNFKEQ. With 0 bases removed from V and 2 bases from J, the gap between germline ends came to 12 bases. The CDR3 region is CASSQDVPGITDTQYF. The CDR3 nucleotides read TGTGCCAGCAGCCAAGATGTCCCAGGAATCACAGATACGCAGTATTTT.

The chain carries TRBV7-2 and TRBJ1-1, with a weak D call TRBD1 (5 bases). Per the germline V gene, CDR1 is SGHTA and CDR2 is FQGNSA. Trimming took off 6 bases at V and 4 bases at J, with 21 bases between the two ends. There are 16 residues in the CDR3. Here the CDR3 DNA reads TGTGCCAGCAGATCCGGAGGGGCCCGAGGGAGCACTGAAGCTTTCTTT. The encoded protein is CASRSGGARGSTEAFF. Filled out from reference TRBV7-2 and TRBJ1-1, the complete variable domain reads GAGVSQSPSNKVTEKGKDVELRCDPISGHTALYWYRQSLGQGLEFLIYFQGNSAPDKSGLPSDRFSAERTGGSVSTLTIQRTQQEDSAVYLCASRSGGARGSTEAFFGQGTRLTVV.

This chain connects TRBV10-1 to TRBJ2-7; no definite D call. The CDR3 has 14 amino acids. The germline gives CDR1 WNHNN, CDR2 SYGVQD (reference sequence). The V and J ends lost 3 bases and 2 bases respectively, with 11 bases between them. The CDR3: CASSDSRMPYEQYF. CDR3 bases: TGCGCCAGCAGTGATTCTAGGATGCCCTACGAGCAGTACTTC.

The genes are TRBV2 and TRBJ2-4, with 11 bases that match TRBD2. The CDR3 has 15 residues. Trimming at V came to 4 bases and at J to 9 bases, leaving 8 bases not matched to a gene. The germline gives CDR1 SNHLY, CDR2 FYNNEI. The CDR3 reads CASSGPGLAGGIQYF. The CDR3 nucleotides are TGTGCCAGCAGTGGACCTGGGCTAGCGGGAGGCATTCAGTACTTC.

This clone has a single count. V gene TRBV7-2 combines with J gene TRBJ1-2; D uncertain. Trimming took 3 bases from V and 6 from J, leaving 17 bases between them. Germline CDR1 is SGHTA and CDR2 is FQGNSA. The CDR3 has 15 amino acids. CDR3 loop: CASSLLGLTLDGYTF. The CDR3 DNA reads as TGTGCCAGCAGCTTGCTAGGCCTTACGCTTGATGGCTACACCTTC.

The rearrangement links TRBV5-8 to TRBJ1-6; D is unclear. Trimming removed 4 bases at V and 5 bases at J, with 16 bases between. CDR1 and CDR2 from the germline V gene are SGHTS and YDEGEE. This CDR3 contains 16 residues. The CDR3 DNA sequence: TGTGCCAGCAGCCAGACTGCGCCAAGTAATAATTCACCCCTCCACTTT. Translating gives CASSQTAPSNNSPLHF.

The chain recombines TRBV10-3 with TRBJ2-2, with 14 bases lining up with TRBD2. The CDR3 runs 16 residues. Germline V CDR1 and CDR2: ENHRY, SYGVKD. V gave up 9 bases and J gave up 0 bases; unmatched junction bases: 3. The DNA for the CDR3 is TGTGCCATTGGACTAGCGGGGGGAACGAACACCGGGGAGCTGTTTTTT. It specifies CAIGLAGGTNTGELFF.

This rearrangement joins TRBV4-2 to TRBJ1-2; D perhaps matches TRBD1 (6 bases). Germline loops: CDR1 LGHNA, CDR2 YNFKEQ. V lost 1 base, J lost 7 bases, and 7 bases lay in between. CDR3 length equals 12 residues. CDR3 loop: CASSQARGGYTF. CDR3 bases: TGTGCCAGCAGCCAAGCCAGGGGTGGCTACACCTTC.

V gene TRBV5-5 combines with J gene TRBJ1-4; TRBD1 matches at 8 bases. Germline V lookup: CDR1 SGHKS, CDR2 YYEKEE (reference sequence). The trim removed 4 bases at V and 6 bases at J, leaving 8 bases unmatched. This CDR3 contains 15 residues. The CDR3 here is CASSSPGTGHEKLFF. CDR3 coding DNA: TGTGCCAGCAGCAGCCCCGGGACAGGCCATGAAAAACTGTTTTTT. Combining the CDR3 with reference TRBV5-5 and TRBJ1-4 gives the whole variable domain DAGVTQSPTHLIKTRGQQVTLRCSPISGHKSVSWYQQVLGQGPQFIFQYYEKEERGRGNFPDRFSARQFPNYSSELNVNALLLGDSALYLCASSSPGTGHEKLFFGSGTQLSVL.

This rearrangement joins TRBV7-7 to TRBJ2-1, with 8 bases lining up with TRBD2. The CDR3 runs to 16 residues. With V trimmed by 5 bases and J by 5 bases, 11 bases remained unmatched. Germline CDR1 reads SSHAT; CDR2 reads FNYEAQ (reference sequence). CDR3 sequence: CASSPLGAGVDNEQFF. The CDR3 nucleotides are TGTGCCAGCAGCCCTCTCGGAGCGGGAGTCGACAATGAGCAGTTCTTC.

The chain carries TRBV4-2 and TRBJ2-7; 8 bases are shared with TRBD1. This CDR3 has 17 amino acids. The ends lost 2 bases at V and 3 bases at J; junction bases unmatched: 12. Germline V gene lookup returns CDR1 LGHNA and CDR2 YNFKEQ. CDR3 sequence reads: CASSQLIGQGRVYEQYF. CDR3 nucleotide sequence: TGTGCCAGCAGCCAACTGATTGGACAGGGACGGGTCTACGAGCAGTACTTC.

The V and J genes are TRBV28 and TRBJ1-2, with 7 positions matching TRBD1. Germline values: CDR1 MDHEN, CDR2 SYDVKM. Trimming removed 2 bases from V and 4 bases from J; junction bases left unmatched: 13. This CDR3 has 17 amino acids. DNA of the CDR3: TGTGCCAGCAGTTTAGGGGGACAGTTCTGGGGTAGCTATGGCTACACCTTC. Translated: CASSLGGQFWGSYGYTF.

The chain employs TRBV9 and TRBJ1-5; 7 nucleotides match TRBD1. CDR1 and CDR2 from the germline V gene are SGDLS and YYNGEE. The CDR3 spans 15 residues. With V trimmed by 4 bases and J by 5 bases, 9 bases remained unmatched. This CDR3 is CASSKDRDRYQPQHF. DNA of the CDR3: TGTGCCAGCAGCAAAGACAGGGATCGATATCAGCCCCAGCATTTT.

The rearrangement links TRBV28 to TRBJ1-5; no clear D gene. Germline CDR1 and CDR2: MDHEN and SYDVKM. V gave up 7 bases and J gave up 4 bases, with 5 bases separating them. This CDR3 has 11 amino acids. The chain's CDR3 is CASTSNQPQHF. As DNA, the CDR3 is TGTGCCAGCACCTCGAATCAGCCCCAGCATTTT.

The chain employs TRBV6-5 and TRBJ2-5, with 8 bases fitting TRBD1. Germline CDR1 and CDR2: MNHEY and SVGAGI. This CDR3 has 15 amino acids. V was clipped by 7 bases and J by 2 bases; unmatched bases: 9. In DNA form, the CDR3 reads TGTGCCAGCACGTTCAACTGGGACAGGCAAGAGACCCAGTACTTC. This gives the protein CASTFNWDRQETQYF.

This clone came up once. CDR3 nucleotides: TGTGCCATCAGTGAAGCGACAGGGACTAATGAAAAACTGTTTTTT. Translating gives CAISEATGTNEKLFF. The rearrangement uses TRBV10-3 and TRBJ1-4, with TRBD1 matching 7 bases. Germline V gene lookup returns CDR1 ENHRY and CDR2 SYGVKD. V gave up 3 bases and J gave up 2 bases; unmatched junction bases: 3. The CDR3 is 15 residues long.

The chain links TRBV6-5 to TRBJ1-4; D is ambiguous. The CDR3 loop spans 14 amino acids. V was pared by 8 bases and J by 8 bases, with 18 bases between. Germline lookup yields CDR1 MNHEY and CDR2 SVGAGI. The DNA for the CDR3 is TGTGCCAGCTCAAGAAACCCGGTCTTAGAAAAACTGTTTTTT. Amino acids: CASSRNPVLEKLFF.

V usage is TRBV3-1 (or the pseudogene TRBV3-2) and J usage is TRBJ2-7; 15 nucleotides agree with TRBD2. V shed 2 bases and J 7 bases; nucleotides not matched to a gene: 15. This CDR3 contains 19 residues. Per germline, CDR1 LGHDT and CDR2 YNNKEL (reference sequence). CDR3 sequence: CASSQLGGTSGRPRGEQYF. DNA of the CDR3: TGTGCCAGCAGCCAACTAGGAGGGACTAGCGGGAGGCCGAGGGGGGAGCAGTACTTC.

The chain combines TRBV7-9 with TRBJ1-1; 8 bases are a match to TRBD1. Trimming removed 7 bases from V and 4 bases from J; junction bases left unmatched: 14. The CDR3 consists of 16 residues. From germline, CDR1 is SEHNR and CDR2 FQNEAQ (reference sequence). The CDR3 here is CASKRGQGRGSTEAFF. The CDR3 DNA reads as TGTGCCAGCAAACGCGGACAGGGACGGGGGAGCACTGAAGCTTTCTTT.

The chain has TRBV30 and TRBJ2-3, with D perhaps matching TRBD2 (6 bases). Germline V lookup: CDR1 GTSNPN, CDR2 SVGIG (reference sequence). The CDR3 extends over 13 amino acids. The V end lost 2 bases, the J end lost 5 bases, and 11 bases lay between the germline ends. The CDR3, as DNA: TGTGCCTGGAGTCTAGCGACTCGAGATACGCAGTATTTT. This encodes CAWSLATRDTQYF.

The chain joins TRBV7-9 to TRBJ1-1, with D uncertain. CDR1 is SEHNR and CDR2 is FQNEAQ in the germline V gene (reference sequence). V was trimmed by 11 bases and J by 0 bases, leaving 13 bases between them. This CDR3 has 13 amino acids. Written as DNA, the CDR3 is TGTGCCGGCTCCCGGGGTCTGAACACTGAAGCTTTCTTT. It is translated as CAGSRGLNTEAFF.

The CDR3 sequence is CASRIPGASSYEQYF. CDR3 nucleotide sequence: TGTGCCAGCAGAATACCGGGAGCTAGCTCCTACGAGCAGTACTTC. The rearrangement links TRBV28 to TRBJ2-7; D may be TRBD2 (6 bases). The CDR3 spans 15 residues. CDR1 MDHEN and CDR2 SYDVKM come from the germline V gene. V shed 6 bases and J shed 0 bases, with 15 bases lying between them.

V usage is TRBV19 and J usage is TRBJ2-2; maybe TRBD2 (6 bases). CDR1 is LNHDA and CDR2 is SQIVND in the germline V gene (reference sequence). The CDR3 loop spans 14 amino acids. V gave up 8 bases and J gave up 5 bases, with 15 bases separating them. The DNA for the CDR3 is TGTGCCAGTGGGACTGGGCCGGGTACCGGGGAGCTGTTTTTT. Translated, it gives CASGTGPGTGELFF.

The rearrangement uses TRBV29-1 and TRBJ1-2; tentatively, D is TRBD1 (5 bases). The V and J ends lost 2 bases and 8 bases respectively, with 12 bases between them. The length of the CDR3 is 12 residues. Germline values: CDR1 SQVTM, CDR2 ANQGSEA. The CDR3 protein is CSVEFRVGGYTF. For the CDR3, the DNA is TGCAGCGTTGAATTCAGGGTGGGAGGCTACACCTTC.

V usage is TRBV4-2 and J usage is TRBJ1-2; D is unclear. V dropped 0 bases and J dropped 1 base, with 12 bases sitting between them. CDR1 is LGHNA and CDR2 is YNFKEQ in the germline V gene. The CDR3 contains 16 residues. The CDR3 bases are TGTGCCAGCAGCCAAGATCGGGGTGCAGTTAACTATGGCTACACCTTC. Translating it yields CASSQDRGAVNYGYTF.

A word on this clone: The junction shows a germline mismatch at one end, possibly a read error. V is TRBV11-3 and J is TRBJ2-2, with a tentative D call TRBD1 (5 bases). There are 11 residues in the CDR3. CDR1 and CDR2 from the germline V gene are SGHNT and YENEEA. The CDR3 spells CHSRGTGELFF. The CDR3, as DNA: TGCCACTCTAGGGGAACCGGGGAGCTGTTTTTT. Filled out from reference TRBV11-3 and TRBJ2-2, the complete variable domain reads EAGVVQSPRYKIIEKKQPVAFWCNPISGHNTLYWYLQNLGQGPELLIRYENEEAVDDSQLPKDRFSAERLKGVDSTLKIQPAELGDSAVYLCHSRGTGELFFGEGSRLTVL.

The J gene is TRBJ2-2, the V gene TRBV11-2; 7 bases map to TRBD1. The CDR3 covers 16 residues. Germline assignment: CDR1 SGHAT and CDR2 FQNNGV. V was clipped by 5 bases and J by 0 bases; unmatched bases: 6. Here the CDR3 reads CASSQDRVPNTGELFF. The CDR3 nucleotides are TGTGCCAGCAGCCAAGACAGGGTTCCGAACACCGGGGAGCTGTTTTTT.

The table lists this clone with a few counts. The gene calls are TRBV6-5 and TRBJ1-2; D not certain. Per germline, CDR1 MNHEY and CDR2 SVGAGI. The CDR3 totals 13 residues. V was pared by 4 bases and J by 0 bases, with 6 bases between. In DNA, the CDR3 is TGTGCCAGCAGTTTCGCAGCTAACTATGGCTACACCTTC. This codes for CASSFAANYGYTF.